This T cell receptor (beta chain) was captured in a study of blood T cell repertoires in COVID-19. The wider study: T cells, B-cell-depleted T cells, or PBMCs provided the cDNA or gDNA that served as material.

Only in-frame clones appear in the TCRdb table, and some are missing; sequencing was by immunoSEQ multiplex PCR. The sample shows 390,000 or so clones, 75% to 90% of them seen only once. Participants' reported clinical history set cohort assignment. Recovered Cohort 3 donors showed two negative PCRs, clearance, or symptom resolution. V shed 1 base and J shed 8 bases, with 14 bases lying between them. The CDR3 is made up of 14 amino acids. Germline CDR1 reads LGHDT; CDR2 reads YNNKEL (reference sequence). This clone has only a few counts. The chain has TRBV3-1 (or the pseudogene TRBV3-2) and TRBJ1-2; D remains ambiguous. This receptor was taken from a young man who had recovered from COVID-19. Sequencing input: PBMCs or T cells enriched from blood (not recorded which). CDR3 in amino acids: CASSQGAERRGYTF. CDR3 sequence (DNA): TGTGCCAGCAGCCAAGGAGCCGAGCGTCGGGGCTACACCTTC.